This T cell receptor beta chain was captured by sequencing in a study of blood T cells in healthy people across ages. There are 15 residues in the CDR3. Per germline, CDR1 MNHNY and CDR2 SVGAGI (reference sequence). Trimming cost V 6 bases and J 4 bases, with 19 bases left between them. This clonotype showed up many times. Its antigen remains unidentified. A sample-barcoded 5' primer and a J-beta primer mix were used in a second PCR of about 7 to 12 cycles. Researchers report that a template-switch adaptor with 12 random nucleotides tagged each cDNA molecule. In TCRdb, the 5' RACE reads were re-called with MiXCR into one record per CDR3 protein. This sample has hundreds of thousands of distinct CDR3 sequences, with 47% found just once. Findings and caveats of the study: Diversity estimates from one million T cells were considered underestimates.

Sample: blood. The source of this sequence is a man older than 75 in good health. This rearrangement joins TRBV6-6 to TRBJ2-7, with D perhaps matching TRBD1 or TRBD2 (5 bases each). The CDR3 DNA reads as TGTGCCAGCAGCCATGGGGACGGAAGTCGGTACGAGCAGTACTTC. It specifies CASSHGDGSRYEQYF.